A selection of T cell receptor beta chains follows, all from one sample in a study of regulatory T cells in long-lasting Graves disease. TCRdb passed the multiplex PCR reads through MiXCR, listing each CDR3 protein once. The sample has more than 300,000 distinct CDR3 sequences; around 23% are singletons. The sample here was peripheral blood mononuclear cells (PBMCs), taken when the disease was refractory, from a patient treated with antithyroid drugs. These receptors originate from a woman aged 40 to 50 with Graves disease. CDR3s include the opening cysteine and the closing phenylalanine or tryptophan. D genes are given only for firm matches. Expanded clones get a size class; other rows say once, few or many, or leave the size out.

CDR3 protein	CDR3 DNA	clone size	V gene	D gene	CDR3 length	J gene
CASSLMTAEQYF	TGTGCCAGCAGCTTAATGACTGCCGAGCAGTACTTC	many	TRBV7-8	NA	12	TRBJ2-7
CASSFKETQYF	TGTGCCAGCAGCTTTAAAGAGACCCAGTACTTC	many	TRBV7-9	NA	11	TRBJ2-5
CASSRLKTSGIRNEQFF	TGTGCCAGCAGCCGCCTGAAGACTAGCGGGATAAGGAATGAGCAGTTCTTC	NA	TRBV7-6	TRBD2	17	TRBJ2-1
CASSMGREGWNTEAFF	TGTGCCAGTAGTATGGGCAGGGAAGGGTGGAACACTGAAGCTTTCTTT	many	TRBV19	NA	16	TRBJ1-1
CASSLGGAKNTEAFF	TGTGCCAGCAGTTTAGGAGGAGCCAAGAACACTGAAGCTTTCTTT	few	TRBV28	NA	15	TRBJ1-1
CASSKQGYTEAFF	TGTGCCAGCAGCAAACAGGGATACACTGAAGCTTTCTTT	many	TRBV2	NA	13	TRBJ1-1
CASSRQNQETQYF	TGTGCCAGCAGCCGGCAGAACCAAGAGACCCAGTACTTC	many	TRBV14	NA	13	TRBJ2-5
CASSGSGTSGDEQYF	TGTGCCAGCAGCGGGTCCGGGACTAGCGGCGACGAGCAGTACTTC	NA	TRBV9	TRBD2	15	TRBJ2-7
CASSLRDSPTGELFF	TGTGCCAGCAGTCTTCGGGACAGCCCCACCGGGGAGCTGTTTTTT	few	TRBV27	TRBD1	15	TRBJ2-2
CATSDSRLPRTQYF	TGTGCCACCAGTGATAGCCGACTGCCCAGGACCCAGTACTTC	NA	TRBV24-1	NA	14	TRBJ2-5
CASSLFMGQGGGGYTF	TGTGCCAGCAGTTTATTCATGGGACAGGGAGGTGGTGGCTACACCTTC	many	TRBV28	TRBD1	16	TRBJ1-2
CASSMDRANQPQHF	TGTGCCAGCTCCATGGACAGGGCCAATCAGCCCCAGCATTTT	NA	TRBV18	TRBD1	14	TRBJ1-5
CAISDGQGTAHTYEQYF	TGTGCCATCAGTGACGGTCAGGGGACTGCACATACCTACGAGCAGTACTTC	many	TRBV10-3	NA	17	TRBJ2-7
CASSRRISGVGTDTQYF	TGTGCCAGCAGCCGGAGGATTAGCGGGGTGGGCACAGATACGCAGTATTTT	NA	TRBV28	TRBD2	17	TRBJ2-3
CASSSGWGNEQFF	TGTGCCAGCAGCTCTGGTTGGGGTAATGAGCAGTTCTTC	NA	TRBV5-6	NA	13	TRBJ2-1
CASSEAGESYYGYTF	TGTGCCAGCAGTGAAGCGGGGGAGAGCTATTATGGCTACACCTTC	NA	TRBV6-2/TRBV6-3	NA	15	TRBJ1-2